This TCR beta chain is drawn from a study of T cell repertoires in cytomegalovirus infection (dated by TCRdb to about 2019). For the wider study: Donor HLA type was relevant to the analysis, because carriage of CMV infection together with the matching HLA type was indicated by public TCR beta signatures.

As for this clonotype: The antigen it recognizes is unknown. No base qualities exist here, and no much larger clone lies one base off it.

What the research found in general, with its limitations: Cumulative frequency of public TCR beta family members discriminated carriers of CMV infection plus the relevant HLA type in this cohort and an independent 352-donor cohort. In the ex vivo response, HLA-C-restricted CMV-specific TCR beta clonotypes were dominant, and in two of eight donors the single most frequent clonotype came from this HLA-C-restricted group.

Via the germline V gene, CDR1 is ENHRY and CDR2 SYGVKD. The V end loses 0 bases and the J end loses 12 bases, and a stretch of 12 bases separates them. The CDR3 covers 13 residues, taking in both the cysteine and the phenylalanine. The read is trimmed to its CDR3 DNA, 39 bases read in frame from base 1. Sequencing took place on an Illumina HiSeq 1500. Using fastp trimming at Q25 and MiXCR clonotype assembly, TCRdb reanalyzed the public sequencing data and kept in-frame beta chains. Records with the same CDR3 protein are collapsed into one entry carrying the most frequent genes and DNA. The sample records under 800,000 distinct CDR3 sequences, around 24% of which are singletons. The ten top clones hold less than 9.5% of the sample.

Input material: CD8+ T cells from PBMCs. The chain links TRBV10-3 with TRBJ2-1; the D match is possibly TRBD1 or TRBD2, with 6 bases aligned in each. The receptor's source is a human donor in good health (CMV status not recorded). Some clones in this sample may be carry-over from other donors' samples. The nucleotide sequence is given as TGTGCCATCAGTGAGTCCTCGGGGGCTCGGCAGTTCTTC. Its protein reads: CAISESSGARQFF.